This T cell receptor (beta chain) was sequenced in a study of control samples from healthy donors and cancer patients. Data came from immunoSEQ multiplex PCR; TCRdb stores just in-frame clones and leaves some out. This sample has over 150,000 clones, with nearly 96% found just once. Germline CDR1 is DFQATT and CDR2 is SNEGSKA (reference sequence). Trimming cost V 3 bases and J 3 bases; bases outside gene matches: 4. CDR3 length: 15 residues. Sample: blood. This TCR was recovered from a woman in her twenties or thirties in good health. This chain joins TRBV20-1 and TRBJ2-7; 14 nucleotides line up with TRBD2. The CDR3 reads CSASGGLAGVYEQYF. The CDR3 nucleotides are TGCAGTGCTAGTGGGGGACTAGCGGGAGTCTACGAGCAGTACTTC.